This T cell receptor beta chain was observed in a study of cytomegalovirus exposure and HLA in healthy donors. As for the study in general: The 120 or so validation repertoires, a later analysis reported, used the same platform as the approximately 650 first-cohort repertoires.

The assay was immunoSEQ multiplex PCR, and TCRdb's table has in-frame clones only and misses some. Of 150,000 to 200,000 clones in the sample, roughly nine tenths were seen once. CDR1 and CDR2 from the germline V gene are SGDLS and YYNGEE. V was clipped by 4 bases and J by 4 bases; unmatched bases: 10. The CDR3 has 16 residues. Whole-study findings and limits: The finding came from a later analysis; first-cohort TCR clusters tended to co-occur in the roughly 110 validation repertoires. The classifier reportedly diagnosed cytomegalovirus status with high sensitivity and specificity. Associated with cytomegalovirus, according to the listing, were fewer than 200 TCR beta chains.

A remark on this clone: Its antigen remains unknown.

Sequencing input: PBMCs. The sequence was obtained from a woman aged 18-29 years in good health and CMV-seropositive. The J gene is TRBJ2-7, the V gene TRBV9; 11 bases line up with TRBD2. The CDR3 DNA reads as TGTGCCAGCAGCATACGGAAGGGGACTAGCGGTTACGAGCAGTACTTC. Protein product: CASSIRKGTSGYEQYF. The whole variable domain, remainder taken from reference TRBV9 and TRBJ2-7, is DSGVTQTPKHLITATGQRVTLRCSPRSGDLSVYWYQQSLDQGLQFLIQYYNGEERAKGNILERFSAQQFPDLHSELNLSSLELGDSALYFCASSIRKGTSGYEQYFGPGTRLTVT.